This TCR beta chain was captured in a study of T cells in Graves' hyperthyroidism and ophthalmopathy (dated by TCRdb to about 2019). Background for the entire study: Peripheral blood was collected at initial diagnosis, before any treatment. Prospective prediction of ophthalmopathy was tested in an independent validation cohort consisting of about 19 hyperthyroidism patients and 17 patients who later progressed to ophthalmopathy. After sampling, hyperthyroidism patients received methimazole starting at 30 mg daily, and ophthalmopathy patients received high-dose intravenous methylprednisolone. The approximately 95 discovery patients were divided at random into training and test sets in a 7:3 ratio. A discovery cohort of about 100 patients, 43 with Graves' ophthalmopathy and 55 to 65 with stable Graves' hyperthyroidism, was used to find distinguishing TCR V-J signatures. The paper describes TCR Vbeta CDR3 sequencing of 140 or so peripheral blood samples, made up of 43 ophthalmopathy patients, around 78 hyperthyroidism patients and about 17 progressor patients. The study also compared thyroid tissue and blood T-cell repertoires from a handful of Graves' hyperthyroidism patients. Summary of the overall study and its limitations: Most expanded thyroid clonotypes (frequency above 0.001) were also found in blood, which suggests that blood repertoires may mirror thyroid immune responses. During validation, the model predicted progression to ophthalmopathy a median of about 5.9 months ahead of onset, with more than 60% sensitivity and around 72% specificity. A 13 V-J signature model separated ophthalmopathy from stable hyperthyroidism, with roughly 88% sensitivity and 81% to 82% specificity in cross-validation and 80%/75% in testing. No statistical method was used to set the sample size in advance, and investigators knew the group allocation.

This clonotype showed up many times. Its binding antigen is unknown. One base away there is no much larger clone; base qualities are not given. From cysteine to phenylalanine, the CDR3 is 14 amino acids long. Of the read, only the CDR3 DNA is kept; its 42 bases are in frame from base 1. CDR1 and CDR2, per the germline V gene, are MGHRA and YSYEKL. V is reduced by 1 base and J by 0 bases, leaving a spacing of 5 bases between them. Moderately to severely active disease, a Clinical Activity Score of at least 3, a NOSPECS grade of at least 4, and a duration under 3 months were present in ophthalmopathy patients. Patients with uncontrolled infections, other autoimmune diseases, pregnancy or lactation were excluded. Diagnoses were based on clinical symptoms, serum thyroxine and TRAb, thyroid ultrasound and orbital computed tomography. PBMCs were separated from 7.5 to 10 ml of fresh peripheral blood using Ficoll-Paque density gradient centrifugation. Trizol reagent was used to extract total RNA, and RNA quality was then checked on an Agilent 2100 Bioanalyzer.

Amplification of TCR beta CDR3 regions was carried out from RNA transcripts. The TCR CDR3 was subjected to a first round of RT-PCR using the HTBI primer set and the Qiagen OneStep RT-PCR kit. Libraries were constructed in a second round of multiplex PCR, after which size selection and purification were carried out. Paired-end sequencing of the libraries was performed with 100 bp reads on an Illumina HiSeq2000. The paper's processing steps were these. SOAPnuke was used to process the raw data, with reads discarded if the reads contained adapters or uncalled bases, had a mean Phred below 15, or lacked an exact constant-primer or identifier match. High-quality paired reads were merged using COPE v1.2.5, and each unique nucleotide sequence was defined as a clonotype. MiTCR v1.1 was used to align clonotypes to the IMGT TRBV, TRBD and TRBJ reference segments. Analysis was restricted to V-J combinations with a frequency above 0.0001, which covered 99.2% of repertoires. The TCS score was defined as the ratio of F50 (clonal expansion) to E x V (chaos), calculated using BLOSUM62-based TCRdist between CDR3 peptides within each V-J. Welch's t-statistics and random forest reduced 500 to 550 V-J features to roughly 13, which were used in a naive Bayes classifier (R e1071). TCRdb reworked the public reads: Q25 trimming with fastp, MiXCR clone assembly, productive beta chains retained. Rows matching on CDR3 protein sequence are summarized as one entry with the most common DNA and genes. The V and J calls and clone size are TCRdb's, not the authors'. This sample has 600,000 or so distinct CDR3 sequences in its table, and 14% of those were observed once. 6.5% to 9% of the sample rests with the top ten.

The sequence links TRBV4-1 to TRBJ2-3; the D gene assignment is ambiguous. This clonotype was sampled from a woman aged 18-35 years with Graves' ophthalmopathy. Sequencing was done on a sample of blood. DNA sequence: TGCGCCAGCAGCCAAGGATCTAGCACAGATACGCAGTATTTT. The encoded protein is CASSQGSSTDTQYF.